This paragraph reports one T cell receptor beta chain. The antigen is undetermined. The V and J ends lost 4 bases and 3 bases respectively, with 10 bases between them. This CDR3 has 14 amino acids. CDR1 is SEHNR, CDR2 FQNEAQ, per germline (reference sequence). These data come from a study of CD8 T cells in Susac syndrome. Broader study findings: Only a relatively small number of individuals were included in the TCR sequencing and HLA analysis.

In contrast to the negatively isolated CD8+ and CD4+ T cells, TEMRA cells were FACS-enriched. Reverse transcription used about 0.45 to 1 ug RNA and random hexamers. Amplification of the TCR beta CDR3 was carried out by immunoSEQ multiplex PCR, which spanned a total of 54 Vbeta and 13 Jbeta segments. One entry per CDR3 protein results from TCRdb running MiXCR on the immunoSEQ multiplex PCR reads. The sample lists some 65,000 distinct CDR3 sequences, approximately 94% occurring once. Sequencing was carried out using CD8+ T cells from PBMCs. The TCR originated in a human donor with multiple sclerosis. The chain has TRBV7-9 and TRBJ2-1; a possible D gene is TRBD2 (5 bases). The CDR3 is CASSSHRDYNEQFF. Written as DNA, the CDR3 is TGTGCCAGCAGCTCCCACCGGGACTACAATGAGCAGTTCTTC. The variable domain in full, completed from reference TRBV7-9 and TRBJ2-1, reads DTGVSQNPRHKITKRGQNVTFRCDPISEHNRLYWYRQTLGQGPEFLTYFQNEAQLEKSRLLSDRFSAERPKGSFSTLEIQRTEQGDSAMYLCASSSHRDYNEQFFGPGTRLTVL.